The sequence of this TCR beta chain was determined in a study of blood T cell repertoires in COVID-19. Overall study context: T cells, B-cell-depleted T cells, or PBMCs supplied cDNA or gDNA.

As originally analysed: Amplification from reference gene primers served as the basis for estimated nucleated cell counts. Sequencing used immunoSEQ multiplex PCR; TCRdb keeps in-frame clones, though not all of them. The DNA gave D and trimming, while V, J and clone size come from that table. The sample includes about 200,000 clones, 85% to 90% of them seen just once. Sequencing was carried out using PBMCs or T cells enriched from blood (not recorded which). This clonotype originated in a woman aged 40-49 years with acute COVID-19.

DNA of the CDR3: TGCAGCGTTGAAGATCCCGGAGTAGCAGATACGCAGTATTTT. Amino acid sequence: CSVEDPGVADTQYF. The chain joins TRBV29-1 to TRBJ2-3; D gene unclear. The CDR3 runs 14 residues. V dropped 0 bases and J dropped 4 bases, with 11 bases sitting between them. Looked up from germline, CDR1 is SQVTM and CDR2 is ANQGSEA.